These 16 T cell receptor beta chains originate from one sample sequenced in a study of CD8 T cells in ankylosing spondylitis. The study's findings and limits: A motif in TCR beta, a set of 8 or 9 highly homologous variants, appeared characteristic of ankylosing spondylitis blood.

Which antigens these TCRs recognize remains unknown. TCRdb reprocessed the 5' RACE reads via MiXCR and lists one record per CDR3 protein. The sample has hundreds of thousands of distinct CDR3 sequences; around 11% are singletons. The material sequenced was blood, either unsorted or a sorted T cell fraction (not recorded which). The receptors come from a male donor with ankylosing spondylitis.

V is TRBV5-5 and J is TRBJ1-5, with 12 nucleotides matching TRBD1. Germline trimming cut 3 bases from V and 6 bases from J; bases unmatched to any gene: 4. Germline CDR1 SGHKS, CDR2 YYEKEE (reference sequence). There are 15 residues in the CDR3. The CDR3 loop is CASSSGTGGFQPQHF. The CDR3 DNA sequence: TGTGCCAGCAGCTCCGGGACAGGGGGCTTTCAGCCCCAGCATTTT.

The chain recombines TRBV4-2 with TRBJ1-2; 7 nucleotides line up with TRBD1. CDR1 is LGHNA and CDR2 is YNFKEQ in the germline V gene. J was trimmed by 0 bases and V by 3 bases; bases with no gene match: 4. The CDR3 sequence is 15 residues long. CDR3 sequence: CASSQSGTANYGYTF. CDR3 coding DNA: TGTGCCAGCAGCCAGTCCGGGACAGCTAACTATGGCTACACCTTC.

The chain employs TRBV9 and TRBJ2-1, with D uncertain. V was clipped by 0 bases and J by 5 bases, with 6 bases between them. Looked up from germline, CDR1 is SGDLS and CDR2 is YYNGEE. This CDR3 is built from 13 residues. DNA of the CDR3: TGTGCCAGCAGCGTAGCGACGAACAATGAGCAGTTCTTC. It encodes CASSVATNNEQFF.

V and J are TRBV4-1 and TRBJ2-5; 12 positions match TRBD2. This CDR3 region has 17 residues. Germline values: CDR1 MGHRA, CDR2 YSYEKL. V trimming: 1 base; J trimming: 3 bases; junction bases outside the gene matches: 6. CDR3 region: CASSQVHLAGGEETQYF. The CDR3 nucleotides are TGCGCCAGCAGCCAAGTCCACCTAGCGGGAGGGGAAGAGACCCAGTACTTC.

The gene calls are TRBV20-1 and TRBJ2-1; the match to TRBD2 covers 12 bases. This CDR3 comprises 15 residues. Trimming removed 3 bases from V and 2 bases from J; junction bases left unmatched: 2. The germline V gene has CDR1 DFQATT and CDR2 SNEGSKA (reference sequence). This CDR3 is CSASTSGGPYNEQFF. The CDR3 DNA is TGCAGTGCTAGTACTAGCGGGGGGCCCTACAATGAGCAGTTCTTC.

This clonotype turned up a few times. The chain employs TRBV5-1 and TRBJ2-5, with 7 nucleotides matching TRBD1. Germline values: CDR1 SGHRS, CDR2 YFSETQ. The length of the CDR3 is 16 residues. V dropped 2 bases and J dropped 4; count of bases not matched to a gene: 11. The CDR3 loop reads CASSFGPTQGRETQYF. The CDR3 DNA is TGCGCCAGCAGCTTTGGCCCGACACAGGGGAGAGAGACCCAGTACTTC.

This clonotype appeared many times. The rearrangement joins TRBV7-2 to TRBJ2-2, with no clear D. Germline CDR1 is SGHTA and CDR2 is FQGNSA. V was shortened by 8 bases and J by 0 bases, with 16 bases between the two germline ends. CDR3 size: 16 residues. CDR3 amino acids: CASGTETASNTGELFF. CDR3 nucleotide sequence: TGTGCCAGCGGAACGGAGACGGCCTCGAACACCGGGGAGCTGTTTTTT.

V gene TRBV5-1 combines with J gene TRBJ2-1; perhaps D is TRBD1 or TRBD2 (5 bases each). Germline values: CDR1 SGHRS, CDR2 YFSETQ. Trimming left V 4 bases short and J 0 bases short, with 8 bases between. There are 14 residues in the CDR3. CDR3 sequence: CASSRGPSYNEQFF. CDR3 DNA: TGCGCCAGCAGCCGGGGACCCTCCTACAATGAGCAGTTCTTC.

A few counts support this clonotype. The rearrangement links TRBV10-3 to TRBJ1-1; 8 bases agree with TRBD1. In germline, CDR1 is ENHRY, CDR2 SYGVKD. The CDR3 covers 15 residues. The V and J ends lost 0 bases and 8 bases, in that order; junction bases with no gene match: 8. In nucleotides, the CDR3 is TGTGCCATCAGTGAGTCCCTTCGGACAGGGAAGGAAGCTTTCTTT. Protein: CAISESLRTGKEAFF.

This clonotype was observed a handful of times. This chain links TRBV12-3 or TRBV12-4 with TRBJ2-3, with D possibly being TRBD1 (6 bases). V was clipped by 6 bases and J by 4 bases, with 17 bases between them. CDR3 length: 15 amino acids. The CDR3 reads CASSSSPGAADTQYF. The DNA of the CDR3 is TGTGCCAGCAGCTCGTCCCCAGGGGCGGCAGATACGCAGTATTTT.

The table lists this clonotype with many counts. The V and J genes are TRBV20-1 and TRBJ2-7; 10 bases map to TRBD1. Germline V gene sequence: CDR1 DFQATT, CDR2 SNEGSKA (reference sequence). The CDR3 is 14 residues long. Trimming cost V 5 bases and J 2 bases; bases outside gene matches: 6. Here the CDR3 DNA reads TGCAGTGCTTTTGACAGGGGGCGCACCTACGAGCAGTACTTC. It codes for CSAFDRGRTYEQYF.

This clonotype was observed a few times. This chain joins TRBV6-1 and TRBJ2-2; 13 bases fit TRBD2. Trimming at V came to 6 bases and at J to 7 bases, leaving 8 bases not matched to a gene. The germline CDR1 and CDR2 sequences are MNHNS and SASEGT. The CDR3 loop spans 16 amino acids. The CDR3 DNA sequence: TGTGCCAGCAGACGGACTAGCGGGAGCCGCCACGGGGAGCTGTTTTTT. It translates to CASRRTSGSRHGELFF.

This clonotype was detected ten times or more. CDR3 sequence reads: CASSEFPGQTVYGYTF. The CDR3, as DNA: TGTGCCAGCAGTGAATTTCCGGGACAGACTGTCTATGGCTACACCTTC. The gene calls are TRBV25-1 and TRBJ1-2; 7 bases fit TRBD1. Germline lookup yields CDR1 MGHDK and CDR2 SYGVNS. The CDR3 extends over 16 amino acids. J was trimmed by 4 bases and V by 1 base; bases with no gene match: 9.

The genes are TRBV4-3 and TRBJ2-7; the D gene is possibly TRBD1 (6 bases). V dropped 7 bases and J dropped 0 bases, with 16 bases sitting between them. Per the germline V gene, CDR1 is LGHNA and CDR2 is YSLEER. The CDR3 covers 15 residues. CDR3 in DNA: TGCGCCAGCACCGCCAGGGACACTAACTCCTACGAGCAGTACTTC. This gives the protein CASTARDTNSYEQYF.

The chain couples TRBV6-2 or TRBV6-3 to TRBJ1-2; weak D call: TRBD1 (6 bases). V was shortened by 8 bases and J by 2 bases, with 15 bases between the two germline ends. This CDR3 comprises 14 residues. The germline CDR1 and CDR2 sequences are MNHEY and SVGEGT. The CDR3 reads CASGPGAENYGYTF. CDR3 DNA: TGTGCCAGCGGCCCAGGGGCGGAAAACTATGGCTACACCTTC.

This clonotype was recorded many times. This rearrangement joins TRBV29-1 to TRBJ2-7; D is perhaps TRBD2 (6 bases). Per the germline V gene, CDR1 is SQVTM and CDR2 is ANQGSEA. The CDR3 is 11 residues long. V dropped 6 bases and J dropped 2 bases, with 8 bases sitting between them. In nucleotides, the CDR3 is TGCAGCGTGGGGGGACCCTACGAGCAGTACTTC. Translation: CSVGGPYEQYF.